Below are 13 T cell receptor beta chains sequenced from a single sample in a study of T cell changes during pregnancy in multiple sclerosis (dated by TCRdb to between 2018 and 2021). The library came from the immunoSEQ multiplex PCR assay. The source is immuneACCESS, and TCRdb retained only in-frame sequences with V and J called. Part of the clones is not carried over; for the studies checked, unresolved V genes explain less than half of this, and the remainder is unexplained. This sample comprises some 94,000 clones, approximately 90% of them detected only once. 1.5% to 2% of the sample belongs to the ten largest clones. This specimen consisted of peripheral blood, obtained in the first trimester of pregnancy. The receptors stem from a female donor in good health, enrolled as a control in a pregnancy study.

This chain links TRBV4-3 with TRBJ1-1; D not certain. In germline, CDR1 is LGHNA, CDR2 YSLEER. V shed 1 base and J shed 4 bases, with 10 bases lying between them. The CDR3 totals 14 residues. The CDR3 coding sequence is TGCGCCAGCAGCCAAGCGCCGTCGGGCACTGAAGCTTTCTTT. Its protein product is CASSQAPSGTEAFF.

The chain has TRBV9 and TRBJ1-1; D is possibly TRBD1 (5 bases). The V end was cut by 4 bases, the J end by 3 bases, with 13 bases between. CDR1 is SGDLS and CDR2 is YYNGEE in the germline V gene. CDR3 size: 14 residues. The CDR3 DNA sequence: TGTGCCAGCAGCCCCCCCTCGGGGGACACTGAAGCTTTCTTT. It codes for CASSPPSGDTEAFF.

V is TRBV5-1 and J is TRBJ2-7; TRBD1 agrees at 7 bases. This CDR3 has 14 amino acids. The germline gives CDR1 SGHRS, CDR2 YFSETQ. Trimming cost V 1 base and J 6 bases; bases outside gene matches: 7. CDR3 amino acids: CASSLPDRIGEQYF. CDR3 coding DNA: TGCGCCAGCAGCTTGCCGGACAGGATCGGCGAGCAGTACTTC.

The V and J genes are TRBV7-9 and TRBJ2-7; a possible D gene is TRBD2 (7 bases). This CDR3 spans 19 amino acids. V lost 4 bases and J 3 bases, leaving 28 bases between the germline ends. CDR1 and CDR2 from the germline V gene are SEHNR and FQNEAQ (reference sequence). The CDR3: CASSSPYETDSSGDYEQYF. CDR3 sequence (DNA): TGTGCCAGCAGCTCCCCGTACGAAACGGACAGCAGCGGGGACTACGAGCAGTACTTC.

The chain carries TRBV5-5 and TRBJ2-1; the D is unclear. Germline V gene sequence: CDR1 SGHKS, CDR2 YYEKEE (reference sequence). V was clipped by 2 bases and J by 6 bases, with 6 bases between them. The CDR3 extends over 12 amino acids. CDR3 sequence: CASSFQRNEQFF. The CDR3 region has the DNA TGTGCCAGCAGCTTCCAGCGCAATGAGCAGTTCTTC.

The chain links TRBV7-2 to TRBJ1-1, with D perhaps TRBD1 (5 bases). The CDR3 sequence is 15 residues long. The V gene lost 6 bases and the J gene lost 3 bases, with 17 bases spanning the gap. Germline-derived CDR1 and CDR2 are SGHTA and FQGNSA. The CDR3 protein is CASRHNNRLHTEAFF. As DNA, the CDR3 is TGTGCCAGCAGACATAACAACAGGCTGCACACTGAAGCTTTCTTT.

V gene TRBV18 combines with J gene TRBJ1-6; no firm D call. Germline V gene data show CDR1 as KGHSH and CDR2 as LQKENI. This CDR3 contains 15 residues. The ends were cut back, 8 bases at V and 8 bases at J, with 19 bases in the middle. CDR3 sequence reads: CASRPGSLTYSPLHF. The CDR3, as DNA: TGTGCCAGCCGCCCGGGGTCTCTAACATATTCACCCCTCCACTTT.

V gene TRBV15 combines with J gene TRBJ2-7; weak D call: TRBD2 (5 bases). CDR1 and CDR2 from the germline V gene are LNHNV and YYDKDF (reference sequence). This CDR3 has 13 residues. V was shortened by 3 bases and J by 6 bases, with 12 bases between the two germline ends. The CDR3 region is CATSRDSPGEQYF. The CDR3 DNA reads TGTGCCACCAGCAGGGACTCCCCAGGCGAGCAGTACTTC.

This chain joins TRBV15 and TRBJ2-3, with TRBD2 as a possible D gene (6 bases). Germline V gives CDR1 LNHNV, CDR2 YYDKDF (reference sequence). The CDR3 has 16 amino acids. The V gene lost 4 bases and the J gene lost 2 bases, with 16 bases spanning the gap. CDR3 sequence (DNA): TGTGCCACCAGCACTCTTCGCGGGGTCTTCACAGATACGCAGTATTTT. Its protein is CATSTLRGVFTDTQYF.

This clone was detected only once. The chain has TRBV30 and TRBJ2-7; the D gene is possibly TRBD2 (7 bases). Germline CDR1 is GTSNPN and CDR2 is SVGIG (reference sequence). This CDR3 region has 13 residues. The V end lost 2 bases, the J end lost 9 bases, and 17 bases lay between the germline ends. This chain's CDR3 is CAWSKEGGLPQYF. CDR3 nucleotides: TGTGCCTGGAGTAAAGAGGGGGGGCTTCCGCAGTACTTC.

The J gene is TRBJ1-6, the V gene TRBV7-2; possible D gene TRBD1, 5 bases. The V and J ends lost 1 base and 3 bases respectively, with 7 bases between them. CDR3 length: 15 residues. CDR1 is SGHTA, CDR2 FQGNSA, per germline. The CDR3 DNA follows: TGTGCCAGCAGCTTAGGGGGGGGCTATAATTCACCCCTCCACTTT. Translation gives CASSLGGGYNSPLHF. Full variable domain (outside the CDR3, taken from reference TRBV7-2 and TRBJ1-6): GAGVSQSPSNKVTEKGKDVELRCDPISGHTALYWYRQSLGQGLEFLIYFQGNSAPDKSGLPSDRFSAERTGGSVSTLTIQRTQQEDSAVYLCASSLGGGYNSPLHFGNGTRLTVT.

The genes are TRBV19 and TRBJ2-7, with TRBD1 matching over 7 bases. V shed 5 bases and J 2 bases; nucleotides not matched to a gene: 0. This CDR3 has 12 residues. Germline CDR1 and CDR2: LNHDA and SQIVND (reference sequence). Here the CDR3 reads CASSDRAYEQYF. The DNA for the CDR3 is TGTGCCAGTAGTGACAGGGCCTACGAGCAGTACTTC. Full variable domain (remainder filled in from reference TRBV19 and TRBJ2-7): DGGITQSPKYLFRKEGQNVTLSCEQNLNHDAMYWYRQDPGQGLRLIYYSQIVNDFQKGDIAEGYSVSREKKESFPLTVTSAQKNPTAFYLCASSDRAYEQYFGPGTRLTVT.

The rearrangement links TRBV5-6 to TRBJ1-2, with D possibly matching TRBD1 (5 bases). Trimming pared 0 bases from V and 6 bases from J, leaving 15 bases between. The germline CDR1 and CDR2 sequences are SGHDT and YYEEEE. The CDR3 is 15 amino acids. The CDR3 is CASSLVRGGVDGYTF. Here the CDR3 DNA reads TGTGCCAGCAGCTTGGTACGGGGGGGGGTGGATGGCTACACCTTC. The whole variable domain, filled in from reference TRBV5-6 and TRBJ1-2, reads DAGVTQSPTHLIKTRGQQVTLRCSPKSGHDTVSWYQQALGQGPQFIFQYYEEEERQRGNFPDRFSGHQFPNYSSELNVNALLLGDSALYLCASSLVRGGVDGYTFGSGTRLTVV.